Sequencing of this T cell receptor beta chain was carried out in a study of shared clonotypes between healthy human individuals. The assay was immunoSEQ multiplex PCR, and TCRdb's table has in-frame clones only and misses some. The data show about a million clones, over 60% seen once. Germline V gene sequence: CDR1 MDHEN, CDR2 SYDVKM. Trimming removed 3 bases from V and 4 bases from J, with 10 bases in between. The CDR3 runs 15 residues. The receptor comes from a man between 18 and 29 years old in good health. The chain joins TRBV28 to TRBJ1-6; no reliable D call. The sequencing sample was made of memory CD4+ T cells sorted from blood. This sample's subset: CD45RA-negative fraction. CDR3 sequence (DNA): TGTGCCAGCAGTTTGTTCGCAGGTTATAATTCACCCCTCCACTTT. Protein sequence: CASSLFAGYNSPLHF.